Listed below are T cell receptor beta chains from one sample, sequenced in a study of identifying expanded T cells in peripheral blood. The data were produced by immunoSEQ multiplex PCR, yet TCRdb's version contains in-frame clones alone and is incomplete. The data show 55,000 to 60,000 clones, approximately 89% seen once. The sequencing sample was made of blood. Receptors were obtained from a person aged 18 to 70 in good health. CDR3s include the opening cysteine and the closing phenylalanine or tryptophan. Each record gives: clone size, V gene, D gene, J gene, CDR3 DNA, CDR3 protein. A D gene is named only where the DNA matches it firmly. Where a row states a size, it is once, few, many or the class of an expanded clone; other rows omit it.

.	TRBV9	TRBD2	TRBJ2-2	TGTGCCAGCAGCGTAGAGTCTAGCGGGGTTTACGGGGAGCTGTTTTTT	CASSVESSGVYGELFF
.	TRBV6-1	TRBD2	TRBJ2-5	TGTGCCAGCAGTGACCCCACCCGGGGGGGCCGGGAGACCCAGTACTTC	CASSDPTRGGRETQYF
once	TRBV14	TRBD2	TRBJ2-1	TGTGCCAGCAGCCAAGACTTGGGGGGGATTTACAATGAGCAGTTCTTC	CASSQDLGGIYNEQFF
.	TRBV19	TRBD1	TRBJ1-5	TGTGCCAGTAGTAAAGAGGGGACAGGGGCTCAGCCCCAGCATTTT	CASSKEGTGAQPQHF
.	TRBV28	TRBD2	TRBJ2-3	TGTGCCAGCAGTTTACCGCGGGGGGGCGCAGATACGCAGTATTTT	CASSLPRGGADTQYF
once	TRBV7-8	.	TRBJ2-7	TGTGCCAGCAACGAACAGGGTCTTAGTTTCGAGCAGTACTTC	CASNEQGLSFEQYF
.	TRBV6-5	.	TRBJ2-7	TGTGCCAGCAGTTATAGGCTCGGCGGCTCCTACGAGCAGTACTTC	CASSYRLGGSYEQYF
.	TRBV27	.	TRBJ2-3	TGTGCCAGCAGTTCACTTACCGAACGGGGTTTGGGCACAGATACGCAGTATTTT	CASSSLTERGLGTDTQYF
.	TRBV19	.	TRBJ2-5	TGTGCCAGTAGTATACCGGAAGGGACCCAGTACTTC	CASSIPEGTQYF
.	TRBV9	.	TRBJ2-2	TGTGCCAGCAGCGTAGGGACGGCGAACACCGGGGAGCTGTTTTTT	CASSVGTANTGELFF
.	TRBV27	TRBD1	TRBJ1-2	TGTGCCAGCAGTTCAATGACAGGGAGGCCCGGGGGCTACACCTTC	CASSSMTGRPGGYTF
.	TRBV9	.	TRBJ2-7	TGTGCCAGCAGCGTGGGAGACACCTCCCCCTACGAGCAGTACTTC	CASSVGDTSPYEQYF
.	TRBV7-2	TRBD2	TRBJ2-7	TGTGCCAGCAGCCACGGTTACGGGGGGGCCTCCTCCTACGAGCAGTACTTC	CASSHGYGGASSYEQYF
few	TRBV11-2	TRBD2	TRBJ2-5	TGTGCCAGCAGCTTAGATGCTAGCGGGAATCGAGAGACCCAGTACTTC	CASSLDASGNRETQYF
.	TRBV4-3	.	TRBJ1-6	TGCGCCAGCAGCTTCCGGGCCAGCTGGGCGGATTCACCCCTCCACTTT	CASSFRASWADSPLHF
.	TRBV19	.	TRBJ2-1	TGTGCCAGTAGTTTCCCAGGGTACAATGAGCAGTTCTTC	CASSFPGYNEQFF
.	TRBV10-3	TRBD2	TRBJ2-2	TGTGCCATCAGTGTCGGGGGGTCCGGGGAGCTGTTTTTT	CAISVGGSGELFF
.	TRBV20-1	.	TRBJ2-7	TGCAGTCCTAACGTTGGCGAGCAGTACTTC	CSPNVGEQYF
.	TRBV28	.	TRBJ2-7	TGTGCCAGCAGTCTCCAAACAGGGCAGACCTACGAGCAGTACTTC	CASSLQTGQTYEQYF
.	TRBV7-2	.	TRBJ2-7	TGTGCCAGCAGCCCCTGGGGGACTTACTACGAGCAGTACTTC	CASSPWGTYYEQYF
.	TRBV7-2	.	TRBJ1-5	TGTGCCAGCAGCTTAGCGGACCAGCCCCAGCATTTT	CASSLADQPQHF
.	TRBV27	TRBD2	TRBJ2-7	TGTGCCAGCAGTCCCCGGACTAGCGGGACCTACGAGCAGTACTTC	CASSPRTSGTYEQYF
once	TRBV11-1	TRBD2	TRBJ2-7	TGTGCCAGCAGCTTAGGACTAGCGGGCGTAACCTACGAGCAGTACTTC	CASSLGLAGVTYEQYF
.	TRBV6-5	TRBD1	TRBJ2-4	TGTGCCAGCAGTATCACCCCTAACAGGGGAAACATTCAGTACTTC	CASSITPNRGNIQYF
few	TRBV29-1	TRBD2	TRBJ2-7	TGCAGCACTCAGCAGCGGGGAAGGGACGAGCAGTACTTC	CSTQQRGRDEQYF
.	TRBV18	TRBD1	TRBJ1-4	TGTGCCAGCTCACCACCGGGACAGGGGGATGAAAAACTGTTTTTT	CASSPPGQGDEKLFF